A selection of T cell receptor beta chains follows, all from one sample in a study of T cell responses to AZD1222 COVID-19 vaccine. TCRdb's copy holds only in-frame clones and misses some; the assay was immunoSEQ multiplex PCR. The sample has hundreds of thousands of clones, 93% seen once. The source was peripheral blood, collected on day 0 of MenACWY control vaccination. The receptors originated from an adult in good health. Both conserved end residues are part of each CDR3. The order of the fields is clone size, J gene, V gene, D gene, CDR3 protein, CDR3 DNA. D genes are given only for firm matches. The size of a clone is reported for some rows only, either as once, few or many, or as a class for expanded clones.

size: -
J: TRBJ1-1
V: TRBV7-2
D: -
CDR3: CASSSPWTENTEAFF
DNA: TGTGCCAGCAGCTCGCCCTGGACGGAGAACACTGAAGCTTTCTTT

size: -
J: TRBJ2-2
V: TRBV11-3
D: TRBD2
CDR3: CASSPLTSGGAGELFF
DNA: TGTGCCAGCAGCCCTCTGACTAGCGGGGGGGCCGGGGAGCTGTTTTTT

size: -
J: TRBJ1-1
V: TRBV15
D: -
CDR3: CATTWGRGNTEAFF
DNA: TGTGCCACCACGTGGGGTCGGGGAAACACTGAAGCTTTCTTT

size: -
J: TRBJ1-2
V: TRBV3-1/TRBV3-2
D: -
CDR3: CASSRTGAGTKEGGYGYTF
DNA: TGTGCCAGCAGCCGAACCGGGGCAGGCACTAAGGAAGGGGGCTATGGCTACACCTTC

size: -
J: TRBJ1-2
V: TRBV30
D: -
CDR3: CAWRVFRDGYTF
DNA: TGTGCCTGGAGAGTCTTCAGGGATGGCTACACCTTC

size: -
J: TRBJ1-1
V: TRBV18
D: -
CDR3: CASSVISNTEAFF
DNA: TGTGCCAGCTCAGTAATCTCCAACACTGAAGCTTTCTTT

size: -
J: TRBJ1-1
V: TRBV2
D: -
CDR3: CASRADRLNTEAFF
DNA: TGTGCCAGCAGGGCCGACAGATTGAACACTGAAGCTTTCTTT

size: -
J: TRBJ1-2
V: TRBV30
D: -
CDR3: CAWSVRGAGGYTF
DNA: TGTGCCTGGAGTGTACGGGGGGCCGGTGGCTACACCTTC

size: -
J: TRBJ1-5
V: TRBV30
D: -
CDR3: CAWRGGSYSNQPQHF
DNA: TGTGCCTGGAGGGGGGGATCCTATAGCAATCAGCCCCAGCATTTT

size: -
J: TRBJ1-5
V: TRBV20-1
D: -
CDR3: CSASDVTLHGNQPQHF
DNA: TGCAGTGCTAGTGATGTGACACTCCACGGCAATCAGCCCCAGCATTTT

size: -
J: TRBJ2-1
V: TRBV19
D: TRBD2
CDR3: CASSMGSGGAWFEQFF
DNA: TGTGCCAGTAGTATGGGTAGCGGGGGGGCTTGGTTTGAGCAGTTCTTC

size: -
J: TRBJ1-1
V: TRBV27
D: -
CDR3: CASSLSIRDPAFF
DNA: TGTGCCAGCAGTTTATCGATAAGGGACCCCGCTTTCTTT

size: -
J: TRBJ2-3
V: TRBV5-4
D: -
CDR3: CASSPRISGISTDTQYF
DNA: TGTGCCAGCAGCCCTCGGATTAGCGGCATTAGCACAGATACGCAGTATTTT

size: -
J: TRBJ1-4
V: TRBV7-6
D: -
CDR3: CASSFKAGPGEKLFF
DNA: TGTGCCAGCAGTTTTAAGGCGGGGCCTGGTGAAAAACTGTTTTTT

size: -
J: TRBJ1-2
V: TRBV4-1
D: -
CDR3: CASSQDGKGMYGYTF
DNA: TGCGCCAGCAGCCAAGATGGGAAGGGAATGTATGGCTACACCTTC

size: -
J: TRBJ2-7
V: TRBV27
D: TRBD2
CDR3: CASRIGTSSYEQYF
DNA: TGTGCCAGCAGGATCGGGACTAGCAGTTACGAGCAGTACTTC

size: -
J: TRBJ2-5
V: TRBV15
D: TRBD1
CDR3: CATSRDLGTGKETQYF
DNA: TGTGCCACCAGCAGAGATTTGGGGACAGGGAAAGAGACCCAGTACTTC

size: -
J: TRBJ1-1
V: TRBV3-1/TRBV3-2
D: -
CDR3: CASSRGFGTEAFF
DNA: TGTGCCAGCAGCCGGGGTTTCGGCACTGAAGCTTTCTTT

size: -
J: TRBJ2-2
V: TRBV28
D: TRBD2
CDR3: CASSYRLAGHTGELFF
DNA: TGTGCCAGCAGTTACCGACTAGCGGGTCACACCGGGGAGCTGTTTTTT

size: -
J: TRBJ1-3
V: TRBV3-1/TRBV3-2
D: -
CDR3: CASSQAPGPNGNTIYF
DNA: TGTGCCAGCAGCCAAGCCCCCGGGCCTAATGGAAACACCATATATTTT

size: -
J: TRBJ2-7
V: TRBV6-5
D: -
CDR3: CASSYPGTDTYEQYF
DNA: TGTGCCAGCAGTTACCCCGGGACGGACACCTACGAGCAGTACTTC

size: once
J: TRBJ2-3
V: TRBV5-1
D: -
CDR3: CASGAGLGDTQYF
DNA: TGCGCCAGCGGGGCAGGACTGGGGGATACGCAGTATTTT

size: once
J: TRBJ1-2
V: TRBV6-5
D: -
CDR3: CASSTYQGGYTF
DNA: TGTGCCAGCAGTACGTACCAGGGTGGCTACACCTTC

size: -
J: TRBJ1-1
V: TRBV6-5
D: -
CDR3: CASSFQTVQGPTEAFF
DNA: TGTGCCAGCAGTTTCCAAACCGTACAGGGACCGACTGAAGCTTTCTTT